The rows below give T cell receptor beta chains drawn from one sample of a study of blood T cell repertoires in COVID-19. The assay was immunoSEQ multiplex PCR, and TCRdb's table has in-frame clones only and misses some. The sample lists 150,000 to 200,000 clones; approximately 85% were seen once. Input material: peripheral blood. All receptors derive from a woman between 55 and 75 years old with acute or convalescent COVID-19. Both conserved end residues are part of each CDR3. The D gene is left open where the match is weak. Rows may omit the clone size; those that give it use once, few, many or a size class.

CDR3aa,CDR3nt,abundance,v_gene,len,d_gene,j_gene
CASSYPDSREQYF,TGTGCCAGCAGTTACCCTGACAGCAGAGAGCAGTACTTC,NA,TRBV6-2/TRBV6-3,13,NA,TRBJ2-7
CATWTGHYGYTF,TGTGCCACCTGGACAGGGCATTATGGCTACACCTTC,once,TRBV28,12,TRBD1,TRBJ1-2
CASSQGPTSGRAGYNEQFF,TGTGCCAGCAGCCAAGGGCCGACTAGCGGGAGGGCCGGGTACAATGAGCAGTTCTTC,few,TRBV3-1/TRBV3-2,19,TRBD2,TRBJ2-1
CASSLLSGRDGYTF,TGTGCCAGCAGCTTACTTTCAGGGAGGGATGGCTACACCTTC,NA,TRBV7-9,14,NA,TRBJ1-2
CASSSRDTFTGELFF,TGTGCCAGTAGTAGCCGGGACACTTTCACCGGGGAGCTGTTTTTT,NA,TRBV19,15,NA,TRBJ2-2
CASSLDRASPYNEQFF,TGTGCCAGCAGCTTGGACAGGGCAAGCCCCTACAATGAGCAGTTCTTC,NA,TRBV7-2,16,TRBD1,TRBJ2-1
CASKERLAEVNEQFF,TGTGCCAGCAAAGAGAGACTAGCGGAAGTCAATGAGCAGTTCTTC,NA,TRBV6-5,15,TRBD2,TRBJ2-1
CASSLASNTGELFF,TGCGCCAGCAGCTTAGCAAGTAACACCGGGGAGCTGTTTTTT,NA,TRBV5-1,14,NA,TRBJ2-2
CASGRLGENEQFF,TGTGCCAGCGGCAGACTAGGGGAGAATGAGCAGTTCTTC,NA,TRBV6-5,13,NA,TRBJ2-1
CASSQGGQGSYNSPLHF,TGTGCCAGCAGCCAAGGGGGTCAGGGCTCGTATAATTCACCCCTCCACTTT,NA,TRBV3-1/TRBV3-2,17,NA,TRBJ1-6
CASLSQGRAEKLFF,TGTGCCAGCCTATCACAGGGGCGGGCTGAAAAACTGTTTTTT,NA,TRBV2,14,TRBD1,TRBJ1-4
CASSSRGTGPYEQYF,TGTGCCAGCAGCTCGAGAGGGACAGGACCCTACGAGCAGTACTTC,NA,TRBV7-8,15,TRBD1,TRBJ2-7
CASSLDGPARALFF,TGTGCCAGCAGCTTAGATGGGCCGGCCAGGGCTCTCTTCTTC,NA,TRBV11-3,14,NA,TRBJ2-1
CASSLGLQETQYF,TGTGCCAGCAGCTTGGGGCTCCAAGAGACCCAGTACTTC,NA,TRBV7-8,13,NA,TRBJ2-5
CASTPRTGAGNTIYF,TGTGCCAGCACCCCCCGGACAGGGGCTGGAAACACCATATATTTT,once,TRBV6-5,15,TRBD1,TRBJ1-3
CASSSFAGELFF,TGTGCCAGCAGTTCCTTCGCCGGGGAGCTGTTTTTT,NA,TRBV27,12,NA,TRBJ2-2
CASSQGTSMYNEQFF,TGTGCCAGCAGCCAGGGGACTAGCATGTACAATGAGCAGTTCTTC,NA,TRBV4-2,15,TRBD2,TRBJ2-1
CAWSVRENLEQFF,TGTGCCTGGAGTGTACGGGAAAACCTTGAGCAGTTCTTC,NA,TRBV30,13,NA,TRBJ2-1
CATSSSPDWDIQYF,TGTGCCACCAGCAGCTCACCCGACTGGGACATTCAGTACTTC,NA,TRBV15,14,NA,TRBJ2-4
CASSEQGNEKLFF,TGTGCCAGCAGCGAACAGGGTAATGAAAAACTGTTTTTT,few,TRBV4-2,13,NA,TRBJ1-4
CASSPGGWQETQYF,TGTGCCAGCTCACCAGGGGGCTGGCAAGAGACCCAGTACTTC,once,TRBV18,14,NA,TRBJ2-5
CASSGGGTGMETQYF,TGCGCCAGCAGCGGTGGTGGGACAGGGATGGAGACCCAGTACTTC,NA,TRBV5-1,15,TRBD1,TRBJ2-5
CASSLGTTRPNQPQHF,TGTGCCAGTAGTCTAGGGACAACCCGGCCCAATCAGCCCCAGCATTTT,NA,TRBV19,16,NA,TRBJ1-5
CASSLAGPGQPYGYTF,TGCGCCAGCAGCTTGGCGGGTCCGGGACAGCCTTATGGCTACACCTTC,NA,TRBV5-1,16,TRBD1,TRBJ1-2
CASSQRLYSNEAFF,TGTGCCAGCAGCCAACGCCTTTACAGTAATGAAGCTTTCTTT,few,TRBV14,14,NA,TRBJ1-1